This T cell receptor (beta chain) was sequenced in a study of shared clonotypes between healthy human individuals. Across the study: Used for every donor were three CD4 naive, three CD4 memory, two CD8 naive and one CD8 memory plate.

Clones were sequenced by immunoSEQ multiplex PCR, and TCRdb holds only the in-frame ones, with some missing. Of just over 2,000,000 clones in the sample, about 95% were seen once. CDR1 and CDR2 from the germline V gene are SGDLS and YYNGEE. The CDR3 is 15 amino acids. V gave up 4 bases and J gave up 3 bases; unmatched junction bases: 8. In the naive CD8 group, cells lacked CD45RO and were positively selected for CCR7, so terminally differentiated effector memory CD45RA+ cells were left out. Every donor, a Caucasian adult, lived in Nashville, Tennessee. Specimen: naive CD8+ T cells sorted from blood. The sequence came from a man aged 18 to 30 in good health. J is TRBJ1-2 and V is TRBV9; 8 bases map to TRBD1. CDR3: CASSPSPGGDYGYTF. CDR3 sequence (DNA): TGTGCCAGCAGCCCATCACCAGGGGGCGACTATGGCTACACCTTC.